The clone carrying this T cell receptor (beta chain) was detected only a few times. Its cognate antigen is unknown. TCRdb reanalysed the RT-PCR reads using MiXCR and keeps one entry per CDR3 protein. The table records 650,000 to 800,000 distinct CDR3 sequences, approximately 13% of them present only once. The source of the sample is a study of response to subunit inactivated influenza vaccine. Study-wide results and limits: Authors suggested each seasonal flu vaccination may recruit only limited numbers of new T cells.

The source was PBMCs from blood, collected around 14 days before vaccination. The sequence came from a man aged 45-65 years who received an inactivated influenza vaccine.

The CDR3 spells CAISGDGGNYGYTF. DNA of the CDR3: TGTGCCATCAGTGGCGATGGGGGGAACTATGGCTACACCTTC. The J gene is TRBJ1-2, the V gene TRBV10-3; D might be TRBD1 (5 bases). The CDR3 length is 14 residues. V was cut by 4 bases and J by 2 bases, with 11 bases left in between. Germline assignment: CDR1 ENHRY and CDR2 SYGVKD.